This entry lists 10 T cell receptor beta chains sequenced from one sample in a study of T cell responses to AZD1222 COVID-19 vaccine. Generated by immunoSEQ multiplex PCR, the TCRdb table keeps only in-frame clones and is missing some. This sample has more than 55,000 clones, with approximately 92% found just once. Sequencing was performed on peripheral blood, taken 28 days after the second AZD1222 dose. These receptors all come from an adult who received the AZD1222 COVID-19 vaccine.

The rearrangement links TRBV10-3 to TRBJ2-5; D gene ambiguous. The germline CDR1 and CDR2 sequences are ENHRY and SYGVKD. The germline V and J ends were trimmed by 2 bases and 2 bases, with 9 bases remaining between them. This CDR3 comprises 14 residues. CDR3 sequence: CAISELGIQETQYF. CDR3 nucleotides: TGTGCCATCAGTGAGCTAGGGATACAAGAGACCCAGTACTTC.

This chain links TRBV2 with TRBJ1-6; tentatively, D is TRBD1 (6 bases). The CDR3 has 13 residues. Germline-derived CDR1 and CDR2 are SNHLY and FYNNEI. V was shortened by 3 bases and J by 8 bases, with 8 bases between the two germline ends. The CDR3 loop reads CASSDRGDSPLHF. CDR3 nucleotides: TGTGCCAGCAGTGACAGGGGAGATTCACCCCTCCACTTT.

This chain joins TRBV7-2 and TRBJ2-2; D ambiguous. From germline, CDR1 is SGHTA and CDR2 FQGNSA. Trimming took 2 bases from V and 4 from J, leaving 11 bases between them. This CDR3 region has 15 residues. CDR3 in amino acids: CASSLPFRVTGELFF. The CDR3 coding sequence is TGTGCCAGCAGCTTACCTTTCCGGGTCACCGGGGAGCTGTTTTTT.

The chain combines TRBV24-1 with TRBJ1-2, with D tentatively TRBD1 (6 bases). The germline gives CDR1 KGHDR, CDR2 SFDVKD. The V and J ends lost 9 bases and 5 bases respectively, with 15 bases between them. The CDR3 is 13 amino acids. This chain's CDR3 is CATLLRGAYGYTF. For the CDR3, the DNA is TGTGCCACCTTATTACGGGGGGCTTATGGCTACACCTTC.

The chain uses TRBV19 and TRBJ1-2; D may be TRBD1 (6 bases). The CDR3 contains 12 residues. The ends were cut back, 4 bases at V and 10 bases at J, with 13 bases in the middle. In germline, CDR1 is LNHDA, CDR2 SQIVND (reference sequence). CDR3 nucleotide sequence: TGTGCCAGTAGTAGGACAGTTGGTGACTACACCTTC. Its translation: CASSRTVGDYTF.

The chain has TRBV4-1 and TRBJ1-4; D ambiguous. The CDR3 sequence is 15 residues long. CDR1 and CDR2 (germline): MGHRA, YSYEKL. Trimming left V 0 bases short and J 5 bases short, with 10 bases between. The DNA for the CDR3 is TGCGCCAGCAGCCAAGATCTTATACCGAATGAAAAACTGTTTTTT. It translates to CASSQDLIPNEKLFF.

The gene calls are TRBV5-1 and TRBJ2-3; D is possibly TRBD2 (5 bases). This CDR3 is built from 15 residues. V was cut by 4 bases and J by 4 bases, with 16 bases left in between. Germline values: CDR1 SGHRS, CDR2 YFSETQ. CDR3 coding DNA: TGCGCCAGCAGCCAGACCCGTATGAGGGCAGATACGCAGTATTTT. It is translated as CASSQTRMRADTQYF.

This clone was recorded once. Here the CDR3 reads CASLTASGMNEQFF. The CDR3 DNA reads TGTGCCAGTCTAACGGCTAGCGGGATGAATGAGCAGTTCTTC. The gene calls are TRBV7-2 and TRBJ2-1; 9 positions agree with TRBD2. Germline values: CDR1 SGHTA, CDR2 FQGNSA. This CDR3 is 14 amino acids long. V shed 9 bases, J shed 7 bases, and the junction held 10 bases outside the gene matches.

V gene TRBV20-1 combines with J gene TRBJ1-5; the D is unclear. V lost 3 bases and J lost 6, with 12 bases in between. CDR3 length: 13 amino acids. CDR1 is DFQATT and CDR2 is SNEGSKA in the germline V gene (reference sequence). This chain's CDR3 is CSASEAGSQPQHF. For the CDR3, the DNA is TGCAGTGCTAGTGAGGCAGGTTCTCAGCCCCAGCATTTT.

The V gene is TRBV11-2, the J gene TRBJ1-2; possible D gene TRBD1, 5 bases. The CDR3 totals 18 residues. The V end was cut by 4 bases, the J end by 6 bases, with 27 bases between. In germline, CDR1 is SGHAT, CDR2 FQNNGV. Here the CDR3 DNA reads TGTGCCAGCAGCTCAGGAGCGAGGGGATCACGGGGCAGACATGGCTACACCTTC. This codes for CASSSGARGSRGRHGYTF. The complete variable domain, with remaining parts taken from reference TRBV11-2 and TRBJ1-2, reads EAGVAQSPRYKIIEKRQSVAFWCNPISGHATLYWYQQILGQGPKLLIQFQNNGVVDDSQLPKDRFSAERLKGVDSTLKIQPAKLEDSAVYLCASSSGARGSRGRHGYTFGSGTRLTVV.